This T cell receptor beta chain originates from a study of regulatory T cells in long-lasting Graves disease. Described time point: persistent/refractory GD, antithyroid drugs over 5 years with positive TRAb. Isolated PBMC RNA provided the starting material for the TCR library. Researchers made TCR beta libraries by using iRepertoire HTBI primers and running Arm-PCR on CDR3 regions. MiXCR, run by TCRdb on the multiplex PCR reads, gives a single entry per CDR3 protein. The sample holds about 430,000 distinct CDR3 sequences, around 23% seen once. The input for sequencing was peripheral blood mononuclear cells (PBMCs), taken when the disease was refractory, from a patient treated with antithyroid drugs. The sequence was obtained from a female donor with Graves disease.

This CDR3 is CSAREEGFGTNEKLFF. The CDR3 nucleotides read TGCAGTGCTAGAGAGGAAGGGTTCGGTACTAATGAAAAACTGTTTTTT. The V and J genes are TRBV20-1 and TRBJ1-4; D remains unclear. The V end was cut by 0 bases, the J end by 2 bases, with 13 bases between. Germline loops: CDR1 DFQATT, CDR2 SNEGSKA (reference sequence). The CDR3 loop spans 16 amino acids.